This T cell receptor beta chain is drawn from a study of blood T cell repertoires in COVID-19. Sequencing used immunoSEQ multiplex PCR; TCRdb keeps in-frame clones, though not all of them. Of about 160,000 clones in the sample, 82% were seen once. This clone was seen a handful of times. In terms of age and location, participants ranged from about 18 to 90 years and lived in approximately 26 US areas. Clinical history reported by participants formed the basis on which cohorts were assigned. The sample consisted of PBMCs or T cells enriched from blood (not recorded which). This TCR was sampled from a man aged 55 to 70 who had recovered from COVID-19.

CDR3 bases: TGCGCCAGCAGCCAAGCCAAAGCGGAGCTGTTTTTT. Its translation is CASSQAKAELFF. The chain employs TRBV5-1 and TRBJ2-2; unclear D gene. The CDR3 covers 12 residues. CDR1 and CDR2 (germline): SGHRS, YFSETQ. Trimming took 4 bases from V and 10 from J, leaving 11 bases between them.